These T cell receptor beta chains were read from a single sample in a study of response to subunit inactivated influenza vaccine. TCRdb used MiXCR to reprocess the RT-PCR reads, holding one entry per CDR3 protein. The data hold hundreds of thousands of distinct CDR3 sequences, with 10% to 12% observed a single time. These data are also associated with another study on T cells expressing NK-cell markers.

The sample here was PBMCs from blood, taken on the day of vaccination. The receptors come from a man aged 45-65 years who received an inactivated influenza vaccine. CDR3s include the opening cysteine and the closing phenylalanine or tryptophan. Each record gives: J gene, D gene, V gene, clone size, CDR3 DNA, CDR3 protein. The D gene is left open where the match is weak. A row's size may be missing; if present it is once, few, many or a size class.

j_gene: TRBJ2-1; d_gene: -; v_gene: TRBV20-1; abundance: few; CDR3nt: TGCAGTGCTAGTGCCGGGGGTTCCTACAATGAGCAGTTCTTC; CDR3aa: CSASAGGSYNEQFF
j_gene: TRBJ2-1; d_gene: TRBD2; v_gene: TRBV12-3/TRBV12-4; abundance: many; CDR3nt: TGTGCCAGCAGTTTGTTGCTTAGCGGGAGGGCCGACAATGAGCAGTTCTTC; CDR3aa: CASSLLLSGRADNEQFF
j_gene: TRBJ2-7; d_gene: -; v_gene: TRBV10-3; abundance: few; CDR3nt: TGTGCCATCAGTGAGTCCGAGGGCTACGAGCAGTACTTC; CDR3aa: CAISESEGYEQYF
j_gene: TRBJ1-2; d_gene: -; v_gene: TRBV20-1; abundance: few; CDR3nt: TGCAGTGCTAGAGATCAGTATACGGCGTATGGCTACACCTTC; CDR3aa: CSARDQYTAYGYTF
j_gene: TRBJ1-1; d_gene: TRBD1; v_gene: TRBV7-2; abundance: once; CDR3nt: TGTGCCAGCAGCTTACGACAGGGGGCCGAAGCTTTCTTT; CDR3aa: CASSLRQGAEAFF
j_gene: TRBJ2-7; d_gene: -; v_gene: TRBV28; abundance: -; CDR3nt: TGTGCCAGCACCTACACAGGGCGCCCCTACGAGCAGTACTTC; CDR3aa: CASTYTGRPYEQYF
j_gene: TRBJ2-5; d_gene: TRBD2; v_gene: TRBV5-1; abundance: -; CDR3nt: TGCGCCAGCAGCCCTAGCGGGGGGACAGAGACCCAGTACTTC; CDR3aa: CASSPSGGTETQYF
j_gene: TRBJ2-6; d_gene: -; v_gene: TRBV12-3/TRBV12-4; abundance: few; CDR3nt: TGTGCCAGCAGTTTATCCTACAGGCGCTCTGGGGCCAACGTCCTGACTTTC; CDR3aa: CASSLSYRRSGANVLTF
j_gene: TRBJ1-6; d_gene: -; v_gene: TRBV5-5; abundance: -; CDR3nt: TGTGCCAGCAGCTTGGCCGGCAGGGTCGTTGATTCACCCCTCCACTTT; CDR3aa: CASSLAGRVVDSPLHF
j_gene: TRBJ2-7; d_gene: -; v_gene: TRBV5-1; abundance: few; CDR3nt: TGCGCCAGCAGCTTGGCCTTAGGGGGCTACGAGCAGTACTTC; CDR3aa: CASSLALGGYEQYF
j_gene: TRBJ2-5; d_gene: TRBD2; v_gene: TRBV15; abundance: -; CDR3nt: TGTGCCACCAGCAGAGATTTTGGGGGACTAGCGAGGGAGACCCAGTACTTC; CDR3aa: CATSRDFGGLARETQYF
j_gene: TRBJ2-3; d_gene: TRBD1; v_gene: TRBV18; abundance: -; CDR3nt: TGTGCCAGCTCATCCACCGGGACAGGGGTGGCAGATACGCAGTATTTT; CDR3aa: CASSSTGTGVADTQYF
j_gene: TRBJ2-4; d_gene: TRBD2; v_gene: TRBV11-2; abundance: -; CDR3nt: TGTGCCAGCAGCTTAGACCCGGGACTAGCGGGAGGCTGGGGCAAAAACATTCAGTACTTC; CDR3aa: CASSLDPGLAGGWGKNIQYF
j_gene: TRBJ1-4; d_gene: -; v_gene: TRBV7-9; abundance: few; CDR3nt: TGTGCCAGCAGCTTAGTAGGGGGTGTAACTAATGAAAAACTGTTTTTT; CDR3aa: CASSLVGGVTNEKLFF
j_gene: TRBJ2-3; d_gene: -; v_gene: TRBV10-3; abundance: few; CDR3nt: TGTGCCATCAGGATACGTCCCCGAGACACAGATACGCAGTATTTT; CDR3aa: CAIRIRPRDTDTQYF
j_gene: TRBJ1-6; d_gene: -; v_gene: TRBV12-3/TRBV12-4; abundance: many; CDR3nt: TGTGCCAGCAGTTTAGCGCACGGGAATTCACCCCTCCACTTT; CDR3aa: CASSLAHGNSPLHF
j_gene: TRBJ1-2; d_gene: TRBD1; v_gene: TRBV4-2; abundance: -; CDR3nt: TGTGCCAGCAGCGGATATGCCGGGACAGGGGACGGCTACACCTTC; CDR3aa: CASSGYAGTGDGYTF
j_gene: TRBJ1-5; d_gene: -; v_gene: TRBV19; abundance: -; CDR3nt: TGTGCCAGTAGTTTTCTCCGGGACGGCAATCAGCCCCAGCATTTT; CDR3aa: CASSFLRDGNQPQHF
j_gene: TRBJ1-1; d_gene: -; v_gene: TRBV12-3/TRBV12-4; abundance: few; CDR3nt: TGTGCCAGCAGTTTAGTCGGTACAACCTACACTGAAGCTTTCTTT; CDR3aa: CASSLVGTTYTEAFF
j_gene: TRBJ2-3; d_gene: -; v_gene: TRBV20-1; abundance: few; CDR3nt: TGCAGTGCAAAGTGGACAGTCGGCACAGATACGCAGTATTTT; CDR3aa: CSAKWTVGTDTQYF
j_gene: TRBJ2-1; d_gene: -; v_gene: TRBV28; abundance: many; CDR3nt: TGTGCCAGCAGTCGAGGATCCGGGCGGTTCTTC; CDR3aa: CASSRGSGRFF
j_gene: TRBJ2-1; d_gene: -; v_gene: TRBV10-3; abundance: -; CDR3nt: TGTGCCATCGGTAACAGGGAAAGCTCCTACAATGAGCAGTTCTTC; CDR3aa: CAIGNRESSYNEQFF
j_gene: TRBJ2-1; d_gene: -; v_gene: TRBV3-1; abundance: -; CDR3nt: TGTGCCAGCAGCCTACTCAGGGCTCCTGAGCAGTTCTTC; CDR3aa: CASSLLRAPEQFF
j_gene: TRBJ2-3; d_gene: -; v_gene: TRBV6-1; abundance: few; CDR3nt: TGTGCCAGCTCCGGGGCAGGACTCCTCACAGATACGCAGTATTTT; CDR3aa: CASSGAGLLTDTQYF
j_gene: TRBJ2-1; d_gene: TRBD2; v_gene: TRBV7-9; abundance: many; CDR3nt: TGTGCCAGCAGCACAGGACTAGTCTACAATGAGCAGTTCTTC; CDR3aa: CASSTGLVYNEQFF
j_gene: TRBJ2-3; d_gene: -; v_gene: TRBV29-1; abundance: -; CDR3nt: TGCAGCGTTGATGGGCAGGGGAGAGATACGCAGTATTTT; CDR3aa: CSVDGQGRDTQYF
j_gene: TRBJ1-2; d_gene: -; v_gene: TRBV7-9; abundance: -; CDR3nt: TGTGCCAGCAGCAACCGACCGGGTGGGGGTGGCTACACCTTC; CDR3aa: CASSNRPGGGGYTF
j_gene: TRBJ2-1; d_gene: -; v_gene: TRBV28; abundance: many; CDR3nt: TGTGCCAGCACCATGAGGGCGTTGGTCAATGAGCAGTTCTTC; CDR3aa: CASTMRALVNEQFF
j_gene: TRBJ2-7; d_gene: -; v_gene: TRBV10-3; abundance: few; CDR3nt: TGTGCCATCAGTGTTCAGGGTTCCTACGAGCAGTACTTC; CDR3aa: CAISVQGSYEQYF
j_gene: TRBJ2-1; d_gene: TRBD2; v_gene: TRBV5-1; abundance: few; CDR3nt: TGCGCCAGCAGCTGGGTTAGCGGGAGCTACAATGAGCAGTTCTTC; CDR3aa: CASSWVSGSYNEQFF
j_gene: TRBJ2-5; d_gene: TRBD2; v_gene: TRBV4-3; abundance: many; CDR3nt: TGCGCCAGCAGCCAAGATAGCGGGCTCCAGACCCAGTACTTC; CDR3aa: CASSQDSGLQTQYF
j_gene: TRBJ2-5; d_gene: TRBD1; v_gene: TRBV12-3/TRBV12-4; abundance: few; CDR3nt: TGTGCCAGCAGTTTGGGACAGCTCCGGACGCGCACTCAGGAGACCCAGTACTTC; CDR3aa: CASSLGQLRTRTQETQYF
j_gene: TRBJ2-5; d_gene: -; v_gene: TRBV5-6; abundance: -; CDR3nt: TGTGCCAGCAGCTTGGAATCGGTACAAGAGACCCAGTACTTC; CDR3aa: CASSLESVQETQYF
j_gene: TRBJ1-5; d_gene: -; v_gene: TRBV21-1; abundance: -; CDR3nt: TGTGCCAGCAGCAAAGGATGGACAGCGAGGTTTGGCAATCAGCCCCAGCATTTT; CDR3aa: CASSKGWTARFGNQPQHF
j_gene: TRBJ2-7; d_gene: -; v_gene: TRBV6-2/TRBV6-3; abundance: few; CDR3nt: TGTGCCAGCACCAGCCCCTCGGGGAGCTCCTACGAGCAGTACTTC; CDR3aa: CASTSPSGSSYEQYF
j_gene: TRBJ2-1; d_gene: TRBD2; v_gene: TRBV5-1; abundance: many; CDR3nt: TGCGCCAGCAGCTTGTTAAGCGGGGGGGCGGATGAGCAGTTCTTC; CDR3aa: CASSLLSGGADEQFF
j_gene: TRBJ1-2; d_gene: -; v_gene: TRBV20-1; abundance: -; CDR3nt: TGCAGTGCTAGAGCGACAGTTAACTATGGCTACACCTTC; CDR3aa: CSARATVNYGYTF
j_gene: TRBJ2-2; d_gene: -; v_gene: TRBV5-1; abundance: -; CDR3nt: TGCGCCAGCAGGCGTATGGGGGGACAAAACACCGGGGAGCTGTTTTTT; CDR3aa: CASRRMGGQNTGELFF
j_gene: TRBJ2-7; d_gene: -; v_gene: TRBV7-9; abundance: -; CDR3nt: TGTGCCAGCAGCATGGGCAGCGGCCACGAGCAGTACTTC; CDR3aa: CASSMGSGHEQYF
j_gene: TRBJ2-3; d_gene: -; v_gene: TRBV15; abundance: -; CDR3nt: TGTGCCACCAGCACGAGAAGTTACGGGACTCAAATCACAGATACGCAGTATTTT; CDR3aa: CATSTRSYGTQITDTQYF
j_gene: TRBJ2-5; d_gene: -; v_gene: TRBV20-1; abundance: -; CDR3nt: TGCAGTGCCATCCCCACCGGCGGTCTAAAAGAGACCCAGTACTTC; CDR3aa: CSAIPTGGLKETQYF
j_gene: TRBJ2-1; d_gene: TRBD1; v_gene: TRBV24-1; abundance: few; CDR3nt: TGTGCCACCAGTGACCCGGGACAGGGAGACAATGAGCAGTTCTTC; CDR3aa: CATSDPGQGDNEQFF
j_gene: TRBJ1-5; d_gene: -; v_gene: TRBV5-6; abundance: -; CDR3nt: TGTGCCAGCAGCTTGCTACAGCTTAACAATCAGCCCCAGCATTTT; CDR3aa: CASSLLQLNNQPQHF
j_gene: TRBJ2-7; d_gene: TRBD1; v_gene: TRBV7-9; abundance: few; CDR3nt: TGTGCCAGCAACCCCGGGACAGGGGTTTACGAGCAGTACTTC; CDR3aa: CASNPGTGVYEQYF
j_gene: TRBJ2-7; d_gene: TRBD1; v_gene: TRBV2; abundance: few; CDR3nt: TGTGCCAGCAGTTATGGGACAGCAACCTCCTACGAGCAGTACTTC; CDR3aa: CASSYGTATSYEQYF
j_gene: TRBJ2-3; d_gene: -; v_gene: TRBV3-1; abundance: -; CDR3nt: TGTGCCAGCAGCCAGTCAGGGGCAGGAACGCAGTATTTT; CDR3aa: CASSQSGAGTQYF
j_gene: TRBJ2-3; d_gene: TRBD2; v_gene: TRBV20-1; abundance: few; CDR3nt: TGCAGTGCTAGAGATATTAGCGGGAACACAGATACGCAGTATTTT; CDR3aa: CSARDISGNTDTQYF
j_gene: TRBJ2-3; d_gene: -; v_gene: TRBV27; abundance: -; CDR3nt: TGTGCCAGCAGCTTTTCGGACCGGGGCACAGATACGCAGTATTTT; CDR3aa: CASSFSDRGTDTQYF
j_gene: TRBJ2-2; d_gene: -; v_gene: TRBV12-3/TRBV12-4; abundance: -; CDR3nt: TGTGCCAGCAGAGCCACAGGGCAGACCGGGGAGCTGTTTTTT; CDR3aa: CASRATGQTGELFF
j_gene: TRBJ1-2; d_gene: -; v_gene: TRBV10-3; abundance: -; CDR3nt: TGTGCCATCAGGGTGGGCCAGACCCATGGCTACACCTTC; CDR3aa: CAIRVGQTHGYTF
j_gene: TRBJ2-3; d_gene: -; v_gene: TRBV30; abundance: medium-sized; CDR3nt: TGTGCCTGGAGTCCCGGCGGACGGGGGTCGGATACGCAGTATTTT; CDR3aa: CAWSPGGRGSDTQYF
j_gene: TRBJ1-1; d_gene: TRBD1; v_gene: TRBV27; abundance: many; CDR3nt: TGTGCCAGCCGACCCGACAGGGCGACTGAAGCTTTCTTT; CDR3aa: CASRPDRATEAFF
j_gene: TRBJ2-3; d_gene: TRBD1; v_gene: TRBV18; abundance: many; CDR3nt: TGTGCCAGCAGCCCCCGACAGGGGAGCACAGATACGCAGTATTTT; CDR3aa: CASSPRQGSTDTQYF
j_gene: TRBJ1-2; d_gene: TRBD1; v_gene: TRBV5-1; abundance: -; CDR3nt: TGCGCCAGCAGCTCCGGGACAGGGCATGGCTACACCTTC; CDR3aa: CASSSGTGHGYTF
j_gene: TRBJ1-4; d_gene: TRBD1; v_gene: TRBV7-2; abundance: -; CDR3nt: TGTGCCAGCAGCGCCCGGACAGGGGTTGAAAAACTGTTTTTT; CDR3aa: CASSARTGVEKLFF
j_gene: TRBJ2-5; d_gene: -; v_gene: TRBV6-2/TRBV6-3; abundance: -; CDR3nt: TGTGCCAGCAGAGCGACAGGAGCCCAAGAGACCCAGTACTTC; CDR3aa: CASRATGAQETQYF
j_gene: TRBJ2-2; d_gene: -; v_gene: TRBV7-2; abundance: few; CDR3nt: TGTGCCAGCAGCTTAGCCCTTTCTAGGACCGGGGAGCTGTTTTTT; CDR3aa: CASSLALSRTGELFF
j_gene: TRBJ1-1; d_gene: -; v_gene: TRBV27; abundance: -; CDR3nt: TGTGCCAGCAGTTTAACGGGGGGGGGCAGGGACACTGAAGCTTTCTTT; CDR3aa: CASSLTGGGRDTEAFF
j_gene: TRBJ2-4; d_gene: -; v_gene: TRBV5-1; abundance: -; CDR3nt: TGCGCCAGCAGCTTGGACAGACCTACCACCATTCAGTACTTC; CDR3aa: CASSLDRPTTIQYF